The 32 T cell receptor beta chains in this list originate from one sample, sequenced in a study of regulatory T cells in long-lasting Graves disease. The time point denotes: newly diagnosed GD, antithyroid drugs for less than 3 months. Making the TCR library involved RNA that had been extracted from PBMCs. Relying on iRepertoire HTBI primers and Arm-PCR of CDR3 regions, the team built TCR beta libraries. TCRdb recomputed calls from the multiplex PCR reads with MiXCR, one row per CDR3 protein. Altogether 350,000 to 450,000 distinct CDR3 sequences are present, under 15% being singletons, with the ten largest covering over 15%. These data are also associated with another study on T cells in Graves' hyperthyroidism and ophthalmopathy.

The material was peripheral blood mononuclear cells (PBMCs), obtained at new diagnosis, from a patient treated with antithyroid drugs. The receptors stem from a woman between 25 and 40 years old with Graves disease.

This clonotype has ten or more counts. The chain is built from TRBV12-3 or TRBV12-4 and TRBJ2-1; D uncertain. Between the trimmed V and J ends, which lost 6 bases and 6 bases, there was a span of 12 bases. This CDR3 region has 13 residues. DNA for the CDR3: TGTGCCAGCAGCCTTAGACTGGCCAATGAGCAGTTCTTC. This gives the protein CASSLRLANEQFF.

This chain connects TRBV24-1 to TRBJ2-2, with no clear D. CDR3 size: 14 residues. Germline-derived CDR1 and CDR2 are KGHDR and SFDVKD. V lost 6 bases, J lost 7 bases, and 14 bases lay in between. The CDR3 region has the DNA TGTGCCACCAGTCGAGGCGAGGTTTTCGGGGAGCTGTTTTTT. Protein sequence: CATSRGEVFGELFF.

This clonotype was seen at least ten times. The J gene is TRBJ2-7, the V gene TRBV5-1; 7 bases agree with TRBD2. Trimming at V came to 3 bases and at J to 2 bases, leaving 14 bases not matched to a gene. The CDR3 loop spans 17 amino acids. Germline V lookup: CDR1 SGHRS, CDR2 YFSETQ. In DNA, the CDR3 is TGCGCCAGCAGCTCCGTCCAGAAACTAGCGACCACCTACGAGCAGTACTTC. Translation gives CASSSVQKLATTYEQYF.

This clonotype was found many times. The chain links TRBV20-1 to TRBJ2-3; the D gene is possibly TRBD2 (5 bases). V shed 5 bases and J shed 0 bases, with 27 bases lying between them. The CDR3 spans 19 residues. CDR1 is DFQATT, CDR2 SNEGSKA, per germline (reference sequence). This chain's CDR3 is CSAPKEIPLASYSTDTQYF. The CDR3 DNA reads TGCAGTGCTCCCAAAGAAATACCCCTAGCTTCGTACAGCACAGATACGCAGTATTTT.

This clonotype was picked up many times. The V and J genes are TRBV6-5 and TRBJ2-1, with 8 bases matching TRBD2. Germline lookup yields CDR1 MNHEY and CDR2 SVGAGI. V lost 0 bases and J lost 4; bases outside the gene matches: 8. There are 17 residues in the CDR3. The CDR3 nucleotides read TGTGCCAGCAGTTACTCCCCGCAGCGGGAGTTTTACAATGAGCAGTTCTTC. This sequence encodes CASSYSPQREFYNEQFF.

This clonotype was seen many times. J is TRBJ1-2 and V is TRBV20-1, with D hard to call. The CDR3 is 14 residues long. V shed 0 bases and J shed 4 bases, with 12 bases lying between them. Looked up from germline, CDR1 is DFQATT and CDR2 is SNEGSKA (reference sequence). The chain's CDR3 is CSARDPNRIYGYTF. CDR3 coding DNA: TGCAGTGCTAGAGACCCTAATAGGATCTATGGCTACACCTTC.

Many counts were recorded for this clonotype. This chain uses TRBV12-3 or TRBV12-4 with TRBJ2-1; unclear D gene. The CDR3 totals 12 residues. The germline V and J ends were trimmed by 5 bases and 8 bases, with 10 bases remaining between them. CDR3 in DNA: TGTGCCAGCAGTCAGTCGGGCTATGAGCAGTTCTTC. Amino acid sequence: CASSQSGYEQFF.

This clonotype was observed many times. The rearrangement links TRBV20-1 to TRBJ1-5; no clear D gene. The CDR3 extends over 12 amino acids. Germline CDR1 DFQATT, CDR2 SNEGSKA (reference sequence). V was shortened by 1 base and J by 9 bases, with 10 bases between the two germline ends. The CDR3 here is CSARAQGWPQHF. CDR3 DNA: TGCAGTGCTAGAGCCCAAGGGTGGCCCCAGCATTTT.

This clonotype was counted many times. The chain joins TRBV10-3 to TRBJ2-5, with TRBD2 identical over 7 bases. This CDR3 has 15 amino acids. Unmatched junction bases numbered 10, after V lost 6 bases and J lost 3 bases. The V gene's germline CDR1 is ENHRY and CDR2 SYGVKD. The CDR3, as DNA: TGTGCCATCAGCCTCGACAGACGGGGGGAAGAGACCCAGTACTTC. Protein sequence: CAISLDRRGEETQYF.

The rearrangement joins TRBV5-1 to TRBJ2-7; the D call may be TRBD1 or TRBD2 (5 bases each). The germline CDR1 and CDR2 sequences are SGHRS and YFSETQ. This CDR3 has 18 residues. V lost 4 bases to trimming and J lost 2 bases, with 25 bases between them. The CDR3 nucleotides are TGCGCCAGCAGCGTGCCCGGAGTCGGGGACGGTAAGGCCTACGAGCAGTACTTC. Encoded protein: CASSVPGVGDGKAYEQYF.

This clonotype was counted a few times. The rearrangement uses TRBV10-1 and TRBJ2-3; 14 bases are shared with TRBD2. The CDR3 extends over 16 amino acids. Trimming at V came to 9 bases and at J to 5 bases, leaving 10 bases not matched to a gene. CDR1 WNHNN and CDR2 SYGVQD come from the germline V gene (reference sequence). In DNA form, the CDR3 reads TGCGCCAGAATCGCGGGGACTAGCGGGAGCGTAGATACGCAGTATTTT. Translation: CARIAGTSGSVDTQYF.

This clonotype was found many times. This rearrangement joins TRBV7-3 to TRBJ2-7; TRBD2 aligns across 8 bases. V lost 6 bases to trimming and J lost 3 bases; unmatched junction nucleotides: 4. The CDR3 runs to 13 residues. Germline CDR1 is SGHTA and CDR2 is FQGTGA. In DNA, the CDR3 is TGTGCCAGCAGGTCCAGCGGGAGCTACGAGCAGTACTTC. This encodes CASRSSGSYEQYF. The full variable domain, completed using reference TRBV7-3 and TRBJ2-7, is GAGVSQTPSNKVTEKGKYVELRCDPISGHTALYWYRQSLGQGPEFLIYFQGTGAADDSGLPNDRFFAVRPEGSVSTLKIQRTERGDSAVYLCASRSSGSYEQYFGPGTRLTVT.

This clonotype appeared a few times. This chain joins TRBV19 and TRBJ2-3, with 9 bases aligning to TRBD2. Unmatched junction bases numbered 6, after V lost 5 bases and J lost 0 bases. The CDR3 extends over 16 amino acids. Per the germline V gene, CDR1 is LNHDA and CDR2 is SQIVND (reference sequence). The CDR3 DNA is TGTGCCAGTAGTTCTAGCGGGGAACCTAGCACAGATACGCAGTATTTT. It encodes CASSSSGEPSTDTQYF.

This clonotype was detected ten times or more. The chain links TRBV10-2 to TRBJ2-3, with D perhaps matching TRBD2 (5 bases). The germline V gene encodes CDR1 WSHSY and CDR2 SAAADI. Trimming took 1 base from V and 4 from J, leaving 18 bases between them. CDR3 length: 17 residues. The CDR3 region is CASSEFRTGVSADTQYF. In DNA form, the CDR3 reads TGCGCCAGCAGTGAGTTCAGGACTGGGGTTAGCGCAGATACGCAGTATTTT.

This clonotype was seen more than once but under ten times. V gene TRBV4-1 combines with J gene TRBJ2-2, with D hard to call. This CDR3 contains 15 residues. Germline CDR1 reads MGHRA; CDR2 reads YSYEKL. The V end was cut by 0 bases, the J end by 4 bases, with 9 bases between. The CDR3 DNA reads TGCGCCAGCAGCCAAGATTTTTCCCGCACCGGGGAGCTGTTTTTT. Translating it yields CASSQDFSRTGELFF.

This clonotype occurred many times. This chain joins TRBV29-1 and TRBJ1-2, with 7 bases that match TRBD1. The germline CDR1 and CDR2 sequences are SQVTM and ANQGSEA. Trimming took 4 bases from V and 2 from J; bases not matched to a gene: 7. This CDR3 region has 14 residues. In nucleotides, the CDR3 is TGCAGCGTTGTGAAGGGGGCGGTCAACTATGGCTACACCTTC. Protein sequence: CSVVKGAVNYGYTF.

A note on this clonotype: At one boundary the junction diverges from the germline segment, which might be a read error. J is TRBJ2-7 and V is TRBV3-1, with TRBD2 matching over 13 bases. Germline loops: CDR1 LGHDT, CDR2 YNNKEL (reference sequence). This CDR3 is built from 18 residues. CDR3 DNA: TGTGTCAGCAGCCCAGGACAGACTAGCGGGAGGCCCTACAATGAGCAGTACTTC. Its translation: CVSSPGQTSGRPYNEQYF.

A few counts support this clonotype. The chain combines TRBV11-2 with TRBJ2-3, with TRBD2 matching over 10 bases. Germline loops: CDR1 SGHAT, CDR2 FQNNGV. This CDR3 has 17 residues. J gave up 4 bases and V 3 bases, and 10 bases lay outside the gene matches. The CDR3 spells CASSLGLAGAESDTQYF. CDR3 nucleotide sequence: TGTGCCAGCAGCTTGGGTCTAGCGGGGGCTGAGTCAGATACGCAGTATTTT.

This clonotype was found many times. J is TRBJ1-5 and V is TRBV18; D is undetermined. CDR1 KGHSH and CDR2 LQKENI come from the germline V gene. V lost 6 bases to trimming and J lost 0 bases, with 9 bases between them. This CDR3 is 14 amino acids long. CDR3 protein: CASSTTDSNQPQHF. DNA of the CDR3: TGTGCCAGCTCCACCACAGATAGCAATCAGCCCCAGCATTTT.

This clonotype has more than one count but fewer than ten. The gene calls are TRBV5-1 and TRBJ2-1, with TRBD2 matching over 7 bases. V shed 6 bases, J shed 6 bases, and the junction held 12 bases outside the gene matches. CDR3 size: 15 residues. Germline V gene lookup returns CDR1 SGHRS and CDR2 YFSETQ. CDR3 in DNA: TGCGCCAGCAATCGCGGGGCGGGAGCTTCCAATGAGCAGTTCTTC. Its translation is CASNRGAGASNEQFF.

In this sample, this clonotype turned up a few times. This rearrangement joins TRBV12-3 or TRBV12-4 to TRBJ2-1; 7 nucleotides match TRBD2. The length of the CDR3 is 16 residues. With 6 bases clipped from V and 7 bases from J, the junction kept 15 bases outside the gene matches. CDR3 bases: TGTGCCAGCAGCACCCGGACTAGGAAACTCAGGAATGAGCAGTTCTTC. Its protein is CASSTRTRKLRNEQFF.

This clonotype has just a few counts. CDR3 coding DNA: TGTGCCAGCAGCTTGTGGCGGTCATTCACAGATACGCAGTATTTT. Its translation: CASSLWRSFTDTQYF. V gene TRBV5-6 combines with J gene TRBJ2-3; D gene unclear. V gave up 1 base and J gave up 2 bases, with 11 bases separating them. Germline V CDR1 and CDR2: SGHDT, YYEEEE. The CDR3 loop spans 15 amino acids.

The chain joins TRBV27 to TRBJ1-2, with D maybe TRBD1 (5 bases). Germline V gene data show CDR1 as MNHEY and CDR2 as SMNVEV (reference sequence). Trimming took off 0 bases at V and 3 bases at J, with 11 bases between the two ends. The CDR3 loop spans 15 amino acids. The CDR3 region is CASSLSPGLDYGYTF. The CDR3, as DNA: TGTGCCAGCAGTTTATCGCCAGGGTTAGACTATGGCTACACCTTC.

This clonotype was counted many times. The chain joins TRBV6-6 to TRBJ1-5; no firm D call. Trimming took 0 bases from V and 0 from J, leaving 18 bases between them. CDR1 is MNHNY, CDR2 SVGAGI, per germline (reference sequence). CDR3 size: 19 residues. The CDR3 spells CASSYSVRLKTYSNQPQHF. The CDR3 DNA is TGTGCCAGCAGTTACTCGGTCAGATTGAAGACTTATAGCAATCAGCCCCAGCATTTT.

This clonotype was detected ten times or more. The chain has TRBV11-2 and TRBJ2-7, with D perhaps given as TRBD1 or TRBD2 (5 bases each). The CDR3 covers 15 residues. Germline CDR1 SGHAT, CDR2 FQNNGV. The V end was cut by 3 bases, the J end by 2 bases, with 14 bases between. The CDR3: CASSLGPTVAYEQYF. In nucleotides, the CDR3 is TGTGCCAGCAGCTTGGGACCAACCGTAGCCTACGAGCAGTACTTC.

The chain links TRBV20-1 to TRBJ2-5; 11 bases line up with TRBD2. Germline V gene data show CDR1 as DFQATT and CDR2 as SNEGSKA (reference sequence). The CDR3 length is 17 residues. J lost 5 bases, V lost 3 bases, and 14 bases had no gene match. CDR3 residues: CSASGLAGGPRYETQYF. CDR3 coding DNA: TGCAGTGCTAGCGGGCTAGCGGGAGGCCCCCGGTATGAGACCCAGTACTTC.

This clonotype was seen more than once but under ten times. This chain joins TRBV4-2 and TRBJ2-2, with TRBD2 matching 9 bases. This CDR3 is built from 17 residues. The V gene end was trimmed by 1 base and the J gene end by 4 bases; junction bases not matched to a gene: 7. Looked up from germline, CDR1 is LGHNA and CDR2 is YNFKEQ. In DNA, the CDR3 is TGTGCCAGCAGCCAAGTGGTAGCGGGAGCGGGCACCGGGGAGCTGTTTTTT. As protein: CASSQVVAGAGTGELFF.

The chain uses TRBV3-1 and TRBJ2-3; the D call may be TRBD1 or TRBD2 (5 bases each). From germline, CDR1 is LGHDT and CDR2 YNNKEL (reference sequence). Trimming pared 3 bases from V and 1 base from J, leaving 14 bases between. CDR3 length equals 16 residues. CDR3 sequence reads: CASSHSPGTRTDTQYF. The CDR3 bases are TGTGCCAGCAGCCACTCTCCCGGGACCCGCACAGATACGCAGTATTTT.

The chain employs TRBV12-3 or TRBV12-4 and TRBJ1-2; no definite D call. The CDR3 runs to 13 residues. V shed 3 bases and J shed 8 bases, with 13 bases lying between them. CDR3 nucleotides: TGTGCCAGCAGTTTTGGGGAACACACGGGCTACACCTTC. It is translated as CASSFGEHTGYTF.

Ten or more counts support this clonotype. The chain joins TRBV7-9 to TRBJ2-1; 11 bases map to TRBD1. This CDR3 spans 15 amino acids. After removal of 3 bases from V and 4 bases from J, the junction contained 2 bases not matched to a gene. CDR1 and CDR2 (germline): SEHNR, FQNEAQ (reference sequence). Here the CDR3 reads CASSFGTGGYNEQFF. Here the CDR3 DNA reads TGTGCCAGCAGCTTTGGGACAGGGGGTTACAATGAGCAGTTCTTC.

This clonotype has a count of ten or more. The rearrangement uses TRBV28 and TRBJ1-1; 7 bases match TRBD1. Unmatched junction bases numbered 8, after V lost 4 bases and J lost 0 bases. The CDR3 has 16 amino acids. CDR1 is MDHEN and CDR2 is SYDVKM in the germline V gene. CDR3 residues: CASSSYRGQMNTEAFF. In DNA, the CDR3 is TGTGCCAGCAGTTCCTACAGGGGCCAGATGAACACTGAAGCTTTCTTT.

Ten or more counts support this clonotype. The chain is built from TRBV6-2 or TRBV6-3 and TRBJ2-7; D gene ambiguous. The V gene lost 5 bases and the J gene lost 5 bases, with 13 bases spanning the gap. The germline CDR1 and CDR2 sequences are MNHEY and SVGEGT. The CDR3 runs 13 residues. For the CDR3, the DNA is TGTGCCAGCAGTGAACTACGAGTCAACGAGCAGTACTTC. It yields the protein CASSELRVNEQYF.